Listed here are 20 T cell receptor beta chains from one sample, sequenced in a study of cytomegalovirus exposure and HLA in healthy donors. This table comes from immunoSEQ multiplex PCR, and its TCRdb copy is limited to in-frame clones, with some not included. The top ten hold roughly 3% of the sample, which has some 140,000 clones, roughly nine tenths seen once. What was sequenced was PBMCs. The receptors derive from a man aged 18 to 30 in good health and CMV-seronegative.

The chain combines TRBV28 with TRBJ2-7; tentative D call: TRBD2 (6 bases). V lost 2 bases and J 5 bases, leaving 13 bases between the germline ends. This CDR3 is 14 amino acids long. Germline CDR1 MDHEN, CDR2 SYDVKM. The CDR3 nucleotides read TGTGCCAGCAGTTTAAACGGGAGAAACGACGAGCAGTACTTC. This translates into CASSLNGRNDEQYF.

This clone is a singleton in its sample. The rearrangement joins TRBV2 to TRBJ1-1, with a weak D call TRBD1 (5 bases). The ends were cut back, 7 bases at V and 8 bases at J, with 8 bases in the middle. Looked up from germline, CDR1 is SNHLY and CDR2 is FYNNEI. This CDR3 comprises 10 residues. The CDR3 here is CASTDKEAFF. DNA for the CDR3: TGTGCCAGCACGGACAAAGAAGCTTTCTTT.

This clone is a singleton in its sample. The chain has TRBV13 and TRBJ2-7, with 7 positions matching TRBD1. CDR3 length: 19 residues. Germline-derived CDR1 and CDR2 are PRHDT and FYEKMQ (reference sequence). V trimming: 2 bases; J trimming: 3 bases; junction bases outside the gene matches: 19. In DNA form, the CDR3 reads TGTGCCAGCAGCTTACTCTTGGGGGCCACGGGACAGCTATTCTACGAGCAGTACTTC. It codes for CASSLLLGATGQLFYEQYF.

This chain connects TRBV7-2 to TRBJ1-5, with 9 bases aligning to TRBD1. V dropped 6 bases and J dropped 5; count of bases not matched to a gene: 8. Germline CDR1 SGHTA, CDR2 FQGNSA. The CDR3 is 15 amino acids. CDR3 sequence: CASSRIGTGHQPQHF. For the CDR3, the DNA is TGTGCCAGCAGTCGTATAGGGACAGGGCATCAGCCCCAGCATTTT.

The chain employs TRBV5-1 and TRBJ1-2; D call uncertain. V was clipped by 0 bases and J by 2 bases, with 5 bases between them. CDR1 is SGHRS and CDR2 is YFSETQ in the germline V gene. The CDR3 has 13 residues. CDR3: CASSLDRNYGYTF. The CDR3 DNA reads TGCGCCAGCAGCTTGGACAGAAACTATGGCTACACCTTC.

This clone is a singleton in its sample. CDR3: CASSDGTSGGGTDTQYF. The CDR3 DNA reads TGTGCCAGCAGTGACGGGACTAGCGGGGGGGGCACAGATACGCAGTATTTT. The rearrangement links TRBV6-4 to TRBJ2-3; 16 bases align to TRBD2. The CDR3 runs 17 residues. Germline V lookup: CDR1 MRHNA, CDR2 SNTAGT. The V and J ends lost 2 bases and 1 base, in that order; junction bases with no gene match: 0.

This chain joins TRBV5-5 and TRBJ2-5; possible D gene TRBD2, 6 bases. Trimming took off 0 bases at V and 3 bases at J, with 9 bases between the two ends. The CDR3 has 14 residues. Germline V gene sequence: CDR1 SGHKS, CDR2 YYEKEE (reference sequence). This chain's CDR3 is CASSLAASEETQYF. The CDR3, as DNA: TGTGCCAGCAGCTTGGCGGCTAGCGAAGAGACCCAGTACTTC.

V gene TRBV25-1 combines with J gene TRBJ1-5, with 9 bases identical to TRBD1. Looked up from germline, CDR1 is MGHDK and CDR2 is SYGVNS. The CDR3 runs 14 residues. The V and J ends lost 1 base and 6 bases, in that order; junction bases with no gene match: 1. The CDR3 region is CASSEWGQGQPQHF. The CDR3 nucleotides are TGTGCCAGCAGTGAATGGGGACAGGGTCAGCCCCAGCATTTT.

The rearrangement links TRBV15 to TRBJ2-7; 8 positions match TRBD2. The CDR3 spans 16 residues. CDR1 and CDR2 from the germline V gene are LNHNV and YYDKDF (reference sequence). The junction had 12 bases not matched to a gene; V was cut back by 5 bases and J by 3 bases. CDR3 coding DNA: TGTGCCACCAGCGACCTCCGGTCGGGAGGGATCTACGAGCAGTACTTC. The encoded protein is CATSDLRSGGIYEQYF. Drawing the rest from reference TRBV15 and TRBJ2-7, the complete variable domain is DAMVIQNPRYQVTQFGKPVTLSCSQTLNHNVMYWYQQKSSQAPKLLFHYYDKDFNNEADTPDNFQSRRPNTSFCFLDIRSPGLGDTAMYLCATSDLRSGGIYEQYFGPGTRLTVT.

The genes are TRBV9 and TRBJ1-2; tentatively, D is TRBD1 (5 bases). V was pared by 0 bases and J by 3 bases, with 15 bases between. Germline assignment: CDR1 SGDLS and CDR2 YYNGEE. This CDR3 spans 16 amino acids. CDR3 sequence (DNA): TGTGCCAGCAGCGTAGGTAGGGGCGAATTCGACTATGGCTACACCTTC. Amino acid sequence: CASSVGRGEFDYGYTF.

CDR3 DNA sequence: TGTGCCATCAGTGAGGCCCGACAGGGGGCGACGGAGGGCTACACCTTC. Protein sequence: CAISEARQGATEGYTF. This rearrangement joins TRBV10-3 to TRBJ1-2, with TRBD1 matching over 10 bases. The CDR3 is 16 residues long. Germline V lookup: CDR1 ENHRY, CDR2 SYGVKD. V was pared by 2 bases and J by 8 bases, with 11 bases of the junction left unmatched.

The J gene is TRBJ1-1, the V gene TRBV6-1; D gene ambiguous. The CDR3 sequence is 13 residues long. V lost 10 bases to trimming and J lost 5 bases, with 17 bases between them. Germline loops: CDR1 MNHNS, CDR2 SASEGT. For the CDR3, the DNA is TGTGCCACTCTGTTGCAAACCGGGACTGAAGCTTTCTTT. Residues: CATLLQTGTEAFF.

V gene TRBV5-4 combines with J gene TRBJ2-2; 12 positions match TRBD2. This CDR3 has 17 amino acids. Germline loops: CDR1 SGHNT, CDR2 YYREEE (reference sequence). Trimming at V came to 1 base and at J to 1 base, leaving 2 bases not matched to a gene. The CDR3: CASSLRTSGVNTGELFF. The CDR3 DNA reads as TGTGCCAGCAGCTTGAGGACTAGCGGGGTGAACACCGGGGAGCTGTTTTTT.

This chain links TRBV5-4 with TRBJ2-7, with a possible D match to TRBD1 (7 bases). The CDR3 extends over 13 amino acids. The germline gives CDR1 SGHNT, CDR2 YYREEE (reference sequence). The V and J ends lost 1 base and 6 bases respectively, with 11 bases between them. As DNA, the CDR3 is TGTGCCAGCAGCTTGTCAGGGGGGCGCGAGCAGTACTTC. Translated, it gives CASSLSGGREQYF.

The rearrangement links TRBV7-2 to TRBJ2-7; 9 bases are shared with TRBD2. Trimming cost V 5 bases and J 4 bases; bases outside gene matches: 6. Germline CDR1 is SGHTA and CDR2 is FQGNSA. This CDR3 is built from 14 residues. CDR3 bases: TGTGCCAGCAGCCCTCAAGCGGGGGGTTACGAGCAGTACTTC. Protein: CASSPQAGGYEQYF. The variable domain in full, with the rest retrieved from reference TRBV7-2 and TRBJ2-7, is GAGVSQSPSNKVTEKGKDVELRCDPISGHTALYWYRQSLGQGLEFLIYFQGNSAPDKSGLPSDRFSAERTGGSVSTLTIQRTQQEDSAVYLCASSPQAGGYEQYFGPGTRLTVT.

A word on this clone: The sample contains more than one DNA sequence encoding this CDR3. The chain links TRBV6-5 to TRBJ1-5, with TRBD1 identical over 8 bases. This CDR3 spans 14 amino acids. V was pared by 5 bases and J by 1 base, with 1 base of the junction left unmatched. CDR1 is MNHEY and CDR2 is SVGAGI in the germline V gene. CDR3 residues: CASSRQGSNQPQHF. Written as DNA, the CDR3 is TGTGCCAGCAGTAGACAGGGGAGCAATCAGCCCCAGCATTTT.

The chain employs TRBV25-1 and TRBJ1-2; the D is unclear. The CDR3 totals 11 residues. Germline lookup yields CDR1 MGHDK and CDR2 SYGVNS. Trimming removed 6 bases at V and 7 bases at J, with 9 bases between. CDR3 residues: CASSREGGYTF. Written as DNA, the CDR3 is TGTGCCAGCAGCCGCGAGGGTGGCTACACCTTC.

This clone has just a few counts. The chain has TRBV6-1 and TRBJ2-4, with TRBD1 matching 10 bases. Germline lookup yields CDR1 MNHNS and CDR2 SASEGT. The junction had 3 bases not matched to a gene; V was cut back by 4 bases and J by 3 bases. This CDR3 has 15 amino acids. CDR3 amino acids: CASSGQGASKNIQYF. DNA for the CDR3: TGTGCCAGCAGTGGACAGGGGGCGAGCAAAAACATTCAGTACTTC.

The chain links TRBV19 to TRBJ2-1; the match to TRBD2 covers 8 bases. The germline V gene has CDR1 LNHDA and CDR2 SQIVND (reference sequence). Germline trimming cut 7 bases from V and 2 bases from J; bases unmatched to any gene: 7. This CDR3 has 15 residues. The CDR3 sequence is CASTPREGPYNEQFF. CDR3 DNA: TGTGCCAGTACCCCTCGGGAGGGCCCCTACAATGAGCAGTTCTTC. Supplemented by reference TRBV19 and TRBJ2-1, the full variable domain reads DGGITQSPKYLFRKEGQNVTLSCEQNLNHDAMYWYRQDPGQGLRLIYYSQIVNDFQKGDIAEGYSVSREKKESFPLTVTSAQKNPTAFYLCASTPREGPYNEQFFGPGTRLTVL.

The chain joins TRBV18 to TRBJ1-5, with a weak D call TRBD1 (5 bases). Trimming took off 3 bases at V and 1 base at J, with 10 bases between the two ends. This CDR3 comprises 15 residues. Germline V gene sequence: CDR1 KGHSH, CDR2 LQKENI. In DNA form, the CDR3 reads TGTGCCAGCTCACCTGCGGGGGAAAGCAATCAGCCCCAGCATTTT. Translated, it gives CASSPAGESNQPQHF.